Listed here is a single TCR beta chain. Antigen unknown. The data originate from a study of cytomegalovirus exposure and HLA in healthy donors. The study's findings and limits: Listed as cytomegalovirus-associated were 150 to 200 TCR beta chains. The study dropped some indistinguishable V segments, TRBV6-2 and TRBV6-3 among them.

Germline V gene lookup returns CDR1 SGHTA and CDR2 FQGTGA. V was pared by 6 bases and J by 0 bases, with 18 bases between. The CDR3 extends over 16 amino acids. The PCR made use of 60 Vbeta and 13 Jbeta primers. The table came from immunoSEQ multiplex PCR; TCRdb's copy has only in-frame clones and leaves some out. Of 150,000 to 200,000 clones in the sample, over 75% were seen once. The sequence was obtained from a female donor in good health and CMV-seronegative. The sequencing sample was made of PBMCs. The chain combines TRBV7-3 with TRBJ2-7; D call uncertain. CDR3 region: CASSHPNSSSSYEQYF. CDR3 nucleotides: TGTGCCAGCAGTCACCCAAACAGTTCCAGCTCCTACGAGCAGTACTTC.